These 9 T cell receptor beta chains were sequenced from one sample in a study of blood T cell repertoires in COVID-19. Sequencing used immunoSEQ multiplex PCR; TCRdb keeps in-frame clones, though not all of them. The data show 130,000 or so clones, with approximately 90% seen just once and 1.5% held by the top ten. What was sequenced was peripheral blood. The receptors shown here come from a human donor in a cohort sampled during active COVID-19.

This clone was seen just once. The chain links TRBV6-5 to TRBJ2-5, with TRBD2 matching over 7 bases. With 0 bases clipped from V and 5 bases from J, the junction kept 9 bases outside the gene matches. Germline CDR1 MNHEY, CDR2 SVGAGI. The CDR3 loop spans 16 amino acids. CDR3 in amino acids: CASSYSIRTSRETQYF. As DNA, the CDR3 is TGTGCCAGCAGTTACTCGATCAGGACTAGTAGGGAGACCCAGTACTTC.

The chain is built from TRBV10-3 and TRBJ2-2; no clear D gene. This CDR3 is 15 amino acids long. Germline CDR1 is ENHRY and CDR2 is SYGVKD. Trimming pared 4 bases from V and 5 bases from J, leaving 14 bases between. This CDR3 reads CAISGENLMTGELFF. The CDR3 DNA sequence: TGTGCCATCAGTGGTGAGAACCTGATGACCGGGGAGCTGTTTTTT.

V is TRBV7-9 and J is TRBJ2-2; TRBD2 agrees at 9 bases. Germline lookup yields CDR1 SEHNR and CDR2 FQNEAQ (reference sequence). This CDR3 has 14 residues. Trimming took 8 bases from V and 4 from J; bases not matched to a gene: 5. CDR3 nucleotide sequence: TGTGCCAGCCGGGCGGGACTAGCCACCGGGGAGCTGTTTTTT. It is translated as CASRAGLATGELFF.

This rearrangement joins TRBV19 to TRBJ1-4, with D perhaps matching TRBD1 (6 bases). The ends were cut back, 6 bases at V and 11 bases at J, with 19 bases in the middle. CDR1 and CDR2 (germline): LNHDA, SQIVND (reference sequence). The CDR3 is 14 amino acids. The CDR3 sequence is CASRGGDPSGKLFF. In nucleotides, the CDR3 is TGTGCCAGTAGAGGGGGGGACCCCTCGGGGAAACTGTTTTTT.

V is TRBV2 and J is TRBJ2-3, with 7 bases matching TRBD1. The CDR3 is 12 amino acids. J was trimmed by 6 bases and V by 9 bases; bases with no gene match: 6. The germline V gene has CDR1 SNHLY and CDR2 FYNNEI. The CDR3 here is CASDRERDTQYF. The CDR3 DNA follows: TGTGCCAGTGACAGGGAGCGGGATACGCAGTATTTT.

For this clone: Relative to the germline gene, one junction end is altered; a read error may explain this. The chain links TRBV30 to TRBJ1-5; 8 nucleotides align to TRBD1. The CDR3 runs to 14 residues. Germline V gene data show CDR1 as GTSNPN and CDR2 as SVGIG (reference sequence). The chain's CDR3 is CAWSAGQGKQPQHF. In DNA form, the CDR3 reads TGTGCCTGGAGTGCCGGACAGGGCAAGCAGCCCCAGCATTTT.

This chain connects TRBV27 to TRBJ2-1; 7 bases agree with TRBD2. CDR3 length: 11 residues. Germline V gene data show CDR1 as MNHEY and CDR2 as SMNVEV (reference sequence). The chain's CDR3 is CAAGAYNEQFF. The CDR3, as DNA: TGTGCTGCGGGGGCCTACAATGAGCAGTTCTTC.

The V and J genes are TRBV11-2 and TRBJ1-1; maybe TRBD1 (5 bases). The CDR3 length is 14 residues. From germline, CDR1 is SGHAT and CDR2 FQNNGV. Trimming pared 2 bases from V and 4 bases from J, leaving 11 bases between. The CDR3 DNA reads TGTGCCAGCAGCTTACTTGACAGATCCACTGAAGCTTTCTTT. Protein sequence: CASSLLDRSTEAFF.

J is TRBJ2-3 and V is TRBV28; 8 bases are shared with TRBD1. The CDR3 sequence is 17 residues long. Germline trimming cut 8 bases from V and 5 bases from J; bases unmatched to any gene: 18. CDR1 MDHEN and CDR2 SYDVKM come from the germline V gene. DNA for the CDR3: TGTGCCAGCCCTCCGCGGACAGGGACGGGGATCATAGATACGCAGTATTTT. This sequence encodes CASPPRTGTGIIDTQYF.